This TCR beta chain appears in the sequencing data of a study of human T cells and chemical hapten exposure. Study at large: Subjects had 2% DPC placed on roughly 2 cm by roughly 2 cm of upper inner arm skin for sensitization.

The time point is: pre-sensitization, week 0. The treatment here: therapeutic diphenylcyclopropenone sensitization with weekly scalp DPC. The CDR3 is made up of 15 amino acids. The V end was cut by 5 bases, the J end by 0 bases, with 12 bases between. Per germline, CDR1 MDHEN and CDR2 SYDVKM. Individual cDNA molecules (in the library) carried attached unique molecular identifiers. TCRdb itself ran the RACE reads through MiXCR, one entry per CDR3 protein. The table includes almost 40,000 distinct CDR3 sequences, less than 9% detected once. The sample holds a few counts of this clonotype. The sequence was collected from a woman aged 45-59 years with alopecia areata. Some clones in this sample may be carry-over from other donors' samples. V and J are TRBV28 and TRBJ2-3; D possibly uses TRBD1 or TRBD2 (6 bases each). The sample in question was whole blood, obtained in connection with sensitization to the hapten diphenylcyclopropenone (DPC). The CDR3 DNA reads TGTGCCAGCAGTCCGTGGGGGGCTAGCACAGATACGCAGTATTTT. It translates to CASSPWGASTDTQYF.